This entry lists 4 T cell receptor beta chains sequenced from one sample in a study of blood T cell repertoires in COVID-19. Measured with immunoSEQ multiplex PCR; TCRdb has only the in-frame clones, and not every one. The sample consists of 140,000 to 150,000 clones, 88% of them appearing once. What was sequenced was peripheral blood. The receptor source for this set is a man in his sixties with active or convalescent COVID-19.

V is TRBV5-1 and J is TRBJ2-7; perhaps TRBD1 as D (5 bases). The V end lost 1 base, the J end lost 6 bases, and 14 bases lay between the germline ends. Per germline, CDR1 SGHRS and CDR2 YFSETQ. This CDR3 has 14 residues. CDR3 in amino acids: CASSLPGNNGEQYF. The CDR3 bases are TGCGCCAGCAGCTTGCCAGGGAATAATGGCGAGCAGTACTTC.

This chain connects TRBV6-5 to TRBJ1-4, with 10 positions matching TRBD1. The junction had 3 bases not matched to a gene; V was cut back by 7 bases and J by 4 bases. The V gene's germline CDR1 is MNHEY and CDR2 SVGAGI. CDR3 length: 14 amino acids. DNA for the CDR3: TGTGCCAGCATCCGGGACAGGGGTAATGAAAAACTGTTTTTT. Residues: CASIRDRGNEKLFF.

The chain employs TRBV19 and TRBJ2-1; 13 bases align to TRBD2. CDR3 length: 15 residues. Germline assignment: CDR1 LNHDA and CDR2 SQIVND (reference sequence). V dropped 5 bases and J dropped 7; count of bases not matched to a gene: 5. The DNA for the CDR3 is TGTGCCAGTAGTTCCAGACTAGCGGGAGGAAATGAGCAGTTCTTC. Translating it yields CASSSRLAGGNEQFF.

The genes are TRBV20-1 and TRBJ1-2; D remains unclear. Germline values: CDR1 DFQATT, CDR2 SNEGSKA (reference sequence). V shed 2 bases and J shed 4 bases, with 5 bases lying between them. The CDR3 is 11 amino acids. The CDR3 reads CSARSPYGYTF. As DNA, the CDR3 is TGCAGTGCTAGAAGCCCCTATGGCTACACCTTC.